A single sample is the source of the 13 T cell receptor beta chains below, sequenced in a study of T cell responses to AZD1222 COVID-19 vaccine. Assay used: immunoSEQ multiplex PCR; TCRdb lists only in-frame clones, some missing. The sample comprises roughly 100,000 clones, roughly 84% of which are singletons, and approximately 15% rests with the top ten. Source: peripheral blood, taken on day 0 of AZD1222 vaccination. Receptors originate from an adult in good health.

The chain uses TRBV3-1 (or the pseudogene TRBV3-2) and TRBJ2-3, with 8 nucleotides matching TRBD2. There are 16 residues in the CDR3. Trimming took 1 base from V and 3 from J; bases not matched to a gene: 6. The germline gives CDR1 LGHDT, CDR2 YNNKEL (reference sequence). The CDR3 DNA reads TGTGCCAGCAGCCAAGTGACGGGAGGGCGGACAGATACGCAGTATTTT. Residues: CASSQVTGGRTDTQYF.

The CDR3 here is CASSEGQTNNQPQHF. In nucleotides, the CDR3 is TGTGCCAGCAGCGAGGGACAGACTAACAATCAGCCCCAGCATTTT. V and J are TRBV9 and TRBJ1-5; 7 positions match TRBD1. CDR3 length equals 15 residues. CDR1 and CDR2 from the germline V gene are SGDLS and YYNGEE. V lost 3 bases to trimming and J lost 3 bases; unmatched junction nucleotides: 6.

V and J are TRBV7-9 and TRBJ2-7; 16 bases are shared with TRBD2. The V gene end was trimmed by 1 base and the J gene end by 6 bases; junction bases not matched to a gene: 6. The germline V gene encodes CDR1 SEHNR and CDR2 FQNEAQ (reference sequence). The CDR3 is made up of 17 amino acids. The CDR3 protein is CASSLEGTSGGAVEQYV. In nucleotides, the CDR3 is TGTGCCAGCAGCTTAGAAGGGACTAGCGGGGGGGCCGTCGAGCAGTACGTC.

This clone was seen only once. The chain combines TRBV4-3 with TRBJ2-7, with no clear D. Per the germline V gene, CDR1 is LGHNA and CDR2 is YSLEER. The CDR3 has 14 amino acids. Trimming stripped 0 bases from V and 5 bases from J, with 11 bases between. CDR3 in amino acids: CASSQDDLGDEQYF. CDR3 nucleotide sequence: TGCGCCAGCAGCCAAGACGACCTGGGCGACGAGCAGTACTTC.

The rearrangement links TRBV24-1 to TRBJ1-5; 9 bases map to TRBD1. CDR1 and CDR2 from the germline V gene are KGHDR and SFDVKD. The junction had 10 bases not matched to a gene; V was cut back by 2 bases and J by 0 bases. This CDR3 region has 19 residues. The CDR3 reads CATSDSTPGQGFSNQPQHF. In nucleotides, the CDR3 is TGTGCCACCAGTGATTCGACTCCGGGACAGGGATTTAGCAATCAGCCCCAGCATTTT.

The chain has TRBV28 and TRBJ1-1, with no clear D. This CDR3 comprises 13 residues. Trimming removed 5 bases at V and 1 base at J, with 8 bases between. CDR1 MDHEN and CDR2 SYDVKM come from the germline V gene. The CDR3 protein is CASSQATNTEAFF. The CDR3 nucleotides read TGTGCCAGCAGTCAGGCAACGAACACTGAAGCTTTCTTT. The whole variable domain, filled in from reference TRBV28 and TRBJ1-1, reads DVKVTQSSRYLVKRTGEKVFLECVQDMDHENMFWYRQDPGLGLRLIYFSYDVKMKEKGDIPEGYSVSREKKERFSLILESASTNQTSMYLCASSQATNTEAFFGQGTRLTVV.

The chain carries TRBV6-2 or TRBV6-3 and TRBJ1-2; weak D call: TRBD1 (5 bases). CDR3 length equals 13 residues. CDR1 and CDR2 (germline): MNHEY, SVGEGT. V lost 2 bases and J lost 8, with 12 bases in between. CDR3 protein: CASSYAQGLGYTF. The CDR3 region has the DNA TGTGCCAGCAGTTACGCCCAGGGATTAGGCTACACCTTC.

The chain recombines TRBV7-7 with TRBJ1-1; D unclear. V dropped 1 base and J dropped 1 base, with 4 bases sitting between them. CDR3 length: 13 amino acids. Per the germline V gene, CDR1 is SSHAT and CDR2 is FNYEAQ (reference sequence). The DNA for the CDR3 is TGTGCCAGCAGCTTAGGGGAGAACACTGAAGCTTTCTTT. Translated: CASSLGENTEAFF.

V is TRBV9 and J is TRBJ1-1, with a weak D call TRBD1 (5 bases). V was trimmed by 3 bases and J by 10 bases, leaving 22 bases between them. Germline assignment: CDR1 SGDLS and CDR2 YYNGEE. The CDR3 contains 15 residues. CDR3 in amino acids: CASSAEPPGLTRAFF. In DNA form, the CDR3 reads TGTGCCAGCAGCGCCGAGCCCCCGGGACTCACTCGAGCTTTCTTT.

V is TRBV6-2 or TRBV6-3 and J is TRBJ1-1; 8 nucleotides match TRBD1. The CDR3 length is 18 residues. Germline assignment: CDR1 MNHEY and CDR2 SVGEGT. J was trimmed by 4 bases and V by 5 bases; bases with no gene match: 18. This CDR3 is CASSTARPGGKRGTEAFF. In nucleotides, the CDR3 is TGTGCCAGCAGTACCGCTCGCCCAGGGGGCAAGCGAGGCACTGAAGCTTTCTTT.

V usage is TRBV11-3 and J usage is TRBJ2-5, with TRBD1 identical over 10 bases. There are 16 residues in the CDR3. V dropped 3 bases and J dropped 4; count of bases not matched to a gene: 8. Germline CDR1 is SGHNT and CDR2 is YENEEA. CDR3 region: CASSLGQGSKGETQYF. Here the CDR3 DNA reads TGTGCCAGCAGCTTGGGACAGGGGTCGAAGGGAGAGACCCAGTACTTC.

The chain combines TRBV19 with TRBJ2-1, with D possibly being TRBD2 (6 bases). There are 15 residues in the CDR3. Trimming stripped 3 bases from V and 2 bases from J, with 11 bases between. Per the germline V gene, CDR1 is LNHDA and CDR2 is SQIVND (reference sequence). In DNA, the CDR3 is TGTGCCAGTAGTATTGGGGAGGCTGCCTACAATGAGCAGTTCTTC. This sequence encodes CASSIGEAAYNEQFF.

V is TRBV2 and J is TRBJ1-3; D is unresolved. The V gene's germline CDR1 is SNHLY and CDR2 FYNNEI. Trimming cost V 8 bases and J 1 base, with 6 bases left between them. The CDR3 sequence is 12 residues long. Here the CDR3 DNA reads TGTGCCAGCGGGGATTCTGGAAACACCATATATTTT. Residues: CASGDSGNTIYF.